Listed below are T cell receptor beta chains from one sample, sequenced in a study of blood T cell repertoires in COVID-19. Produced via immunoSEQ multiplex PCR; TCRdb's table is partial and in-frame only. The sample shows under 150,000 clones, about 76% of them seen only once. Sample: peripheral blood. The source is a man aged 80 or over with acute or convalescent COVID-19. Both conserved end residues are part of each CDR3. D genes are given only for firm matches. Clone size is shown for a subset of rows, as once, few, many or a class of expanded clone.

CASSLVGGGATDTQYF,TGTGCCAGCAGCTTAGTTGGCGGGGGGGCTACAGATACGCAGTATTTT,NA,TRBD2,TRBJ2-3,TRBV7-2
CASRDYRGTAHSNQPQHF,TGTGCCAGTCGAGACTACAGGGGGACAGCCCATAGCAATCAGCCCCAGCATTTT,NA,TRBD1,TRBJ1-5,TRBV19
CASSLDIAGGYYNEQFF,TGCGCCAGCAGCTTGGATATCGCAGGGGGTTACTACAATGAGCAGTTCTTC,NA,TRBD1,TRBJ2-1,TRBV5-1
CASSLEPTAGNTIYF,TGCGCCAGCAGCTTGGAGCCCACAGCTGGAAACACCATATATTTT,NA,NA,TRBJ1-3,TRBV5-1
CASSFSGGGPYNEQFF,TGTGCCAGCAGCTTTTCTGGCGGGGGGCCCTACAATGAGCAGTTCTTC,NA,TRBD2,TRBJ2-1,TRBV5-4
CASGFTGTGANVLTF,TGCGCCAGCGGATTTACAGGGACTGGGGCCAACGTCCTGACTTTC,NA,NA,TRBJ2-6,TRBV5-1
CASSKLLEPQHF,TGTGCCAGCAGCAAACTGTTAGAACCCCAGCATTTT,NA,NA,TRBJ1-5,TRBV2
CASSLETYSKETQYF,TGTGCCAGCAGCTTAGAAACCTACAGCAAAGAGACCCAGTACTTC,NA,NA,TRBJ2-5,TRBV7-8
CASSQDSWDTARRSNQPQHF,TGTGCCAGCAGCCAAGATAGTTGGGACACCGCCCGGCGTAGCAATCAGCCCCAGCATTTT,NA,NA,TRBJ1-5,TRBV3-1/TRBV3-2
CASSGSPSGTSGRQFF,TGCGCCAGCAGCGGATCACCATCCGGGACTAGCGGGCGGCAGTTCTTC,NA,TRBD2,TRBJ2-1,TRBV5-1
CASSPWTARNTDTQYF,TGTGCCAGCAGCCCATGGACAGCCCGGAACACAGATACGCAGTATTTT,NA,NA,TRBJ2-3,TRBV6-2/TRBV6-3
CASSLGGLTEAFF,TGTGCCAGCAGCTTAGGGGGGTTAACTGAAGCTTTCTTT,NA,NA,TRBJ1-1,TRBV7-3
CASSPGFYTGLHEQYF,TGTGCCAGCTCACCAGGATTTTACACAGGGCTCCACGAGCAGTACTTC,NA,NA,TRBJ2-7,TRBV18
CASSLIAGQETQYF,TGTGCCAGCAGCTTAATAGCGGGGCAAGAGACCCAGTACTTC,many,TRBD2,TRBJ2-5,TRBV5-6